This T cell receptor beta chain appears in the sequencing data of a study of OX40 agonist ivuxolimab in advanced cancers. Whole-study context: A diagnosis of hepatocellular carcinoma, melanoma, renal cell or head and neck cancer was present in dose-escalation patients.

This table comes from immunoSEQ multiplex PCR, and its TCRdb copy is limited to in-frame clones, with some not included. The data contain some 60,000 clones, less than 95% of them singletons. In germline, CDR1 is SGHAT, CDR2 FQNNGV. With V trimmed by 0 bases and J by 4 bases, 8 bases remained unmatched. The CDR3 consists of 17 residues. This clone has just one count. Antigen: not known. Study-wide findings and caveats: In general, CD8+ T cells held more expanded clones than CD4+ did, on average.

The starting material was CD4+ or CD8+ T cells sorted from blood, obtained in a trial of the OX40 agonist ivuxolimab. The rearrangement uses TRBV11-2 and TRBJ2-1; TRBD1 matches 8 bases. The receptor was isolated from an adult with an advanced solid tumor such as melanoma, head and neck, liver or kidney cancer. DNA for the CDR3: TGTGCCAGCAGCTTAGATCCTGGACAGGGTACTTACAATGAGCAGTTCTTC. Translation: CASSLDPGQGTYNEQFF.